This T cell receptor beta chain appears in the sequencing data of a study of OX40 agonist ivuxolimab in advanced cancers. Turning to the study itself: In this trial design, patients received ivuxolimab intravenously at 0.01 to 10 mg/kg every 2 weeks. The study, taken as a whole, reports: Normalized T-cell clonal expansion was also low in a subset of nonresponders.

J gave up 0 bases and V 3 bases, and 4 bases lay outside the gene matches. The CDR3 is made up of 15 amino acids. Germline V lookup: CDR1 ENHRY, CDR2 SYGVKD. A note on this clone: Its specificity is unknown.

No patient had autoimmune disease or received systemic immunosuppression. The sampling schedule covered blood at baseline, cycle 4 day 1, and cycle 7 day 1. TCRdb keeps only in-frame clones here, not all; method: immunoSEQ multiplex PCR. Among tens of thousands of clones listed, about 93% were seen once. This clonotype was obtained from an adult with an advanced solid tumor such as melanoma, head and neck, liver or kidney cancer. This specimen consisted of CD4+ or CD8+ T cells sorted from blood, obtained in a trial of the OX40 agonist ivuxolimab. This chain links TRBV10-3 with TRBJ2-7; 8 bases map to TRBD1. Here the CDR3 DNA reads TGTGCCATCAGTGACTGGGACAGGCTCTCCTACGAGCAGTACTTC. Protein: CAISDWDRLSYEQYF.